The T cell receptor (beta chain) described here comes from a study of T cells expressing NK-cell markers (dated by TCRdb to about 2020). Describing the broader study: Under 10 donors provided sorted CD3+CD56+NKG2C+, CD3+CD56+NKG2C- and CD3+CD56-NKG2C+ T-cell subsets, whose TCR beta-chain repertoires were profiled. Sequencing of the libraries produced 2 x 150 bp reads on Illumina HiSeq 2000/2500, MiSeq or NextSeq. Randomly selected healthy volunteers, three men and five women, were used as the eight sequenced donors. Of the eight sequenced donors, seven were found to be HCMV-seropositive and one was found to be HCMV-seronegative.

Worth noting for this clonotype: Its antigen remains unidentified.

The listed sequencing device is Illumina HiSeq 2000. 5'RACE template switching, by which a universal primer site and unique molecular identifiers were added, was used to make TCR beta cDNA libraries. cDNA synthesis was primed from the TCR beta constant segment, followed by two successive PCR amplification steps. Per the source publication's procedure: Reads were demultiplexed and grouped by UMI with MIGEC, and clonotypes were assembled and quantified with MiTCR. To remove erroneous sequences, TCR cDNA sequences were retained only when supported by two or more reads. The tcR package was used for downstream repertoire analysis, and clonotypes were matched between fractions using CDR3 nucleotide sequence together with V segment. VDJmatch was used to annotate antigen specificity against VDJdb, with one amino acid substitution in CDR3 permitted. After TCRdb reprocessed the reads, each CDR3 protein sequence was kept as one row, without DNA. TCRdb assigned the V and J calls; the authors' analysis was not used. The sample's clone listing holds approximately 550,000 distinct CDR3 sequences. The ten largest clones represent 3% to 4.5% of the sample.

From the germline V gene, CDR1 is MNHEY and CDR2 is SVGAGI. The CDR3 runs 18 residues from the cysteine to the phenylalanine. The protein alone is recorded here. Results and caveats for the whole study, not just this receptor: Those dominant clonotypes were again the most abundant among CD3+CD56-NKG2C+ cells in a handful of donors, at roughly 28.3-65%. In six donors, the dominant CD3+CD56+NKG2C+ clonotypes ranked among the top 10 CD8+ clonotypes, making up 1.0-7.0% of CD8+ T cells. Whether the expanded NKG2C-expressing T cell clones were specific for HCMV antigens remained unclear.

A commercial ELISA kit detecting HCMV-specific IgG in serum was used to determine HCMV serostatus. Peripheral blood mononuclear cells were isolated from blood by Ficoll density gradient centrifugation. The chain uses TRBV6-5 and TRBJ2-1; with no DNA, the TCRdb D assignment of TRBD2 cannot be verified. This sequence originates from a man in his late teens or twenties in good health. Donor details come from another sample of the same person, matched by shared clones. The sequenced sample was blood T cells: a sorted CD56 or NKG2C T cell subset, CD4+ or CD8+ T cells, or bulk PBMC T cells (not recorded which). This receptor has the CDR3 CASSYKPHGLAKYNEQFF.